Reported below is one T cell receptor beta chain. Its cognate antigen is unknown. Trimming took 6 bases from V and 4 from J, leaving 10 bases between them. This CDR3 has 13 amino acids. The germline CDR1 and CDR2 sequences are MRHNA and SNTAGT. The sample's time point: pretreatment peripheral blood. This specimen belongs to a study of PD-L1 blockade in urothelial cancer. Turning to the study itself: T cells numbered a median of around 150,000 in the blood samples. The study, taken as a whole, reports: Prediction of better survival came from below-median pretreatment blood TCR clonality.

Sequencing was performed with immunoSEQ multiplex PCR; in TCRdb, only in-frame clones are kept and a portion is missing. The sample includes approximately 50,000 clones, around 84% of them seen just once. This clonotype was obtained from a man in his sixties or seventies with urothelial cancer. The input for sequencing was PBMCs, taken around atezolizumab (anti-PD-L1) treatment. The J gene is TRBJ1-5, the V gene TRBV6-4; D is uncertain. The CDR3 bases are TGTGCCAGCAGCACGGAGTTGAATCAGCCCCAGCATTTT. This sequence encodes CASSTELNQPQHF.